A single sample gave rise to the 4 T cell receptor beta chains below, sequenced in a study of blood T cell repertoires in COVID-19. Libraries were prepared by immunoSEQ multiplex PCR; TCRdb keeps only in-frame clonotypes and omits some of them. This sample has approximately 57,000 clones, with 85% found just once. The sample consisted of peripheral blood. These receptors originate from a man aged 40-49 years with active COVID-19.

The chain combines TRBV10-3 with TRBJ1-6, with D unresolved. The CDR3 runs to 15 residues. V was trimmed by 3 bases and J by 7 bases, leaving 13 bases between them. Germline-derived CDR1 and CDR2 are ENHRY and SYGVKD. Here the CDR3 reads CAISDTSDLNSPLHF. The DNA of the CDR3 is TGTGCCATCAGTGACACCAGCGATCTGAATTCACCCCTCCACTTT.

This sequence joins TRBV5-1 and TRBJ1-1; 8 nucleotides agree with TRBD1. Germline CDR1 reads SGHRS; CDR2 reads YFSETQ. Trimming took 4 bases from V and 4 from J; bases not matched to a gene: 9. This CDR3 has 15 residues. CDR3 sequence reads: CASSARGRGGTEAFF. Here the CDR3 DNA reads TGCGCCAGCAGCGCCAGGGGGCGCGGTGGCACTGAAGCTTTCTTT.

V and J are TRBV29-1 and TRBJ1-4, with D possibly being TRBD1 (5 bases). Trimming shortened V by 4 bases and J by 6 bases, and 12 bases separated the two germline ends. The CDR3 loop spans 13 amino acids. Germline values: CDR1 SQVTM, CDR2 ANQGSEA. The CDR3 loop is CSVVSGVDEKLFF. CDR3 DNA: TGCAGCGTTGTATCGGGGGTCGATGAAAAACTGTTTTTT. Full variable domain (rest looked up from reference TRBV29-1 and TRBJ1-4): SAVISQKPSRDICQRGTSLTIQCQVDSQVTMMFWYRQQPGQSLTLIATANQGSEATYESGFVIDKFPISRPNLTFSTLTVSNMSPEDSSIYLCSVVSGVDEKLFFGSGTQLSVL.

This clone was counted a single time. The CDR3 region is CASTKLGTPQETQYF. The CDR3 DNA is TGCGCCAGCACAAAACTTGGGACACCACAAGAGACCCAGTACTTC. The genes are TRBV5-1 and TRBJ2-5, with a possible D match to TRBD1 (6 bases). Germline V lookup: CDR1 SGHRS, CDR2 YFSETQ. Trimming cost V 6 bases and J 2 bases, with 17 bases left between them. The CDR3 spans 15 residues.